The sequence of this TCR beta chain was determined in a study of blood T cell repertoires in COVID-19. Across the whole study: There were acute and convalescent COVID-19 samples, and they came from the United States, Italy and Spain. PBMCs, B-cell-depleted T cells, or T cells were the source of the cDNA or gDNA that made up the material.

Produced via immunoSEQ multiplex PCR; TCRdb's table is partial and in-frame only. This sample yields around 140,000 clones, of which 80% to 90% are seen a single time; about 3.7% belongs to the top ten. Recruitment covered about 25 US areas and drew participants whose ages spanned about 18 to 90 years. Clinical histories supplied by participants themselves formed the basis of cohort assignment. V gave up 3 bases and J gave up 9 bases, with 11 bases separating them. Germline CDR1 and CDR2: DFQATT and SNEGSKA (reference sequence). The CDR3 loop spans 11 amino acids. The sequence derives from a woman aged 45-65 years with acute COVID-19. Specimen: PBMCs or T cells enriched from blood (not recorded which). This chain links TRBV20-1 with TRBJ1-1; the D is unclear. The CDR3: CSASHGEKAFF. CDR3 coding DNA: TGCAGTGCTAGTCACGGGGAGAAAGCTTTCTTT.